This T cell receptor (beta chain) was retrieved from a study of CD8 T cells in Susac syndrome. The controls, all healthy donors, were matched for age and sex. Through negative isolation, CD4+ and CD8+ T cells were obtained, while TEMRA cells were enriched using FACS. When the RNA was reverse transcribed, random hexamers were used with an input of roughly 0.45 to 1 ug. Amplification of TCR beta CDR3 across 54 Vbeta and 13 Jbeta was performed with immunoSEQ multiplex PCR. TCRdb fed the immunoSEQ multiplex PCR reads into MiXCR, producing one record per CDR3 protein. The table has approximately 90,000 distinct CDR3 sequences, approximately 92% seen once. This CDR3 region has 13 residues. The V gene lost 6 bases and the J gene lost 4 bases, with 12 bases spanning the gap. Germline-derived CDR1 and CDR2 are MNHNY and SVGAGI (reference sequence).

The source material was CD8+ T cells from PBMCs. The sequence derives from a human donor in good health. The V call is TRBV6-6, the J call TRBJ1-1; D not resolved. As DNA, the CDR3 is TGTGCCAGCAGCCCTAGTTGGGGCACTGAAGCTTTCTTT. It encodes CASSPSWGTEAFF.